The present T cell receptor (beta chain) was sequenced within a study of cytotoxic CD8 clonotypes in ibrutinib-treated CLL. For the study at large: Following treatment for a median 12 months, range 6 to 36, response samples were then taken.

Assay used: immunoSEQ multiplex PCR; TCRdb lists only in-frame clones, some missing. The sample consists of about 160,000 clones, 70% to 85% of them appearing once. Study-level points and caveats: Public clonotypes proved infrequent, and on treatment they shrank or remained steady. Baseline clonality, above age-matched healthy donor levels, tracked circulating CD8+ T-cell counts.

As input for TCR beta libraries, around 2 micrograms of genomic DNA came from cryopreserved PBMCs. This clone showed up just a few times. Its antigen is undetermined. Germline V gene lookup returns CDR1 KGHSH and CDR2 LQKENI. V trimming: 1 base; J trimming: 5 bases; junction bases outside the gene matches: 6. The CDR3 length is 15 residues. The V call is TRBV18, the J call TRBJ2-3; 7 nucleotides align to TRBD1. The sequence came from a human donor with chronic lymphocytic leukemia. The source material was PBMCs, sampled after 24 months of ibrutinib treatment. CDR3: CASSPQGDSLDTQYF. The CDR3, as DNA: TGTGCCAGCTCACCACAGGGGGACAGTTTAGATACGCAGTATTTT.